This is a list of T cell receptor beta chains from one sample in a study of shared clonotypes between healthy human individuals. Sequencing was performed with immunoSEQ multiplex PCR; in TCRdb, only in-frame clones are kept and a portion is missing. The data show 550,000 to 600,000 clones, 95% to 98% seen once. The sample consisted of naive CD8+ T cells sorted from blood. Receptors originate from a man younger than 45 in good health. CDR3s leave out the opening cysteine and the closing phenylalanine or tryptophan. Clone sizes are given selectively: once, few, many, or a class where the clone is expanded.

CDR3 protein: ASSFLFAGNTEAF
V gene: TRBV5-6
clone size: NA
J gene: TRBJ1-1

CDR3 protein: ATTAGVGNQPQH
V gene: TRBV15
clone size: NA
J gene: TRBJ1-5

CDR3 protein: ASSGPGGNYNEQF
V gene: TRBV11-2
clone size: NA
J gene: TRBJ2-1

CDR3 protein: ATVGGNEKLF
V gene: TRBV28
clone size: NA
J gene: TRBJ1-4

CDR3 protein: AISGSGRELSYEQY
V gene: TRBV10-3
clone size: NA
J gene: TRBJ2-7

CDR3 protein: ASSFGATSGQY
V gene: TRBV5-4
clone size: NA
J gene: TRBJ2-7

CDR3 protein: ASSPGASGTYNEQF
V gene: TRBV27
clone size: NA
J gene: TRBJ2-1

CDR3 protein: ASSREQGWQF
V gene: TRBV5-1
clone size: NA
J gene: TRBJ2-1

CDR3 protein: ASSLTLSDEQY
V gene: TRBV7-8
clone size: NA
J gene: TRBJ2-7

CDR3 protein: SVEGDQGLAGGPSYNEQF
V gene: TRBV29-1
clone size: NA
J gene: TRBJ2-1

CDR3 protein: ASSLVWRTKETQY
V gene: TRBV11-2
clone size: NA
J gene: TRBJ2-5

CDR3 protein: ASSLGGPPNEQF
V gene: TRBV7-2
clone size: NA
J gene: TRBJ2-1

CDR3 protein: ASSWTEDGELF
V gene: TRBV5-4
clone size: NA
J gene: TRBJ2-2

CDR3 protein: ASMADEQPQH
V gene: TRBV2
clone size: NA
J gene: TRBJ1-5

CDR3 protein: ASSLRLGYGYT
V gene: TRBV5-5
clone size: NA
J gene: TRBJ1-2

CDR3 protein: ASSYNAGSQVEEQY
V gene: TRBV27
clone size: NA
J gene: TRBJ2-7

CDR3 protein: ASSRWGNTEAF
V gene: TRBV5-1
clone size: NA
J gene: TRBJ1-1

CDR3 protein: ASSLGWQGTYNEQF
V gene: TRBV11-3
clone size: NA
J gene: TRBJ2-1

CDR3 protein: ASSSFLEGKNTGELF
V gene: TRBV11-3
clone size: NA
J gene: TRBJ2-2

CDR3 protein: ASSAPREHQNTGELF
V gene: TRBV9
clone size: NA
J gene: TRBJ2-2

CDR3 protein: SVFIGGPTLMNTEAF
V gene: TRBV29-1
clone size: NA
J gene: TRBJ1-1

CDR3 protein: ASSLGPLAGDTYNEQF
V gene: TRBV7-7
clone size: NA
J gene: TRBJ2-1

CDR3 protein: TSSPRGGWVTSEAF
V gene: TRBV1
clone size: NA
J gene: TRBJ1-1

CDR3 protein: ASTDRMSGGYT
V gene: TRBV28
clone size: NA
J gene: TRBJ1-2

CDR3 protein: ASSVGQGAFYEQY
V gene: TRBV9
clone size: NA
J gene: TRBJ2-7

CDR3 protein: ASSLELDREETQY
V gene: TRBV5-1
clone size: NA
J gene: TRBJ2-5

CDR3 protein: SVEDSLAGGYDEQF
V gene: TRBV29-1
clone size: NA
J gene: TRBJ2-1

CDR3 protein: ASSSQGVYYEQY
V gene: TRBV27
clone size: NA
J gene: TRBJ2-7

CDR3 protein: ASSGNREYEQY
V gene: TRBV2
clone size: NA
J gene: TRBJ2-7

CDR3 protein: ASSVDGVNEKLF
V gene: TRBV7-6
clone size: NA
J gene: TRBJ1-4

CDR3 protein: ASSLASGRGNEQF
V gene: TRBV5-1
clone size: NA
J gene: TRBJ2-1

CDR3 protein: ASSQDVSGRVHEQF
V gene: TRBV4-1
clone size: NA
J gene: TRBJ2-1

CDR3 protein: ASSSGQTDTQY
V gene: TRBV27
clone size: NA
J gene: TRBJ2-3

CDR3 protein: ASSAFSGTGELF
V gene: TRBV9
clone size: NA
J gene: TRBJ2-2

CDR3 protein: ASWTGWGTGELF
V gene: TRBV19
clone size: NA
J gene: TRBJ2-2

CDR3 protein: ASYRDRESYEQY
V gene: TRBV21-1
clone size: NA
J gene: TRBJ2-7

CDR3 protein: ASSLRQGSHNEQF
V gene: TRBV7-6
clone size: NA
J gene: TRBJ2-1

CDR3 protein: ASRTGVYTEAF
V gene: TRBV27
clone size: NA
J gene: TRBJ1-1

CDR3 protein: ATTDRLNTGELF
V gene: TRBV28
clone size: NA
J gene: TRBJ2-2

CDR3 protein: ASSTAGVSYEQY
V gene: TRBV6-5
clone size: NA
J gene: TRBJ2-7

CDR3 protein: ASSHRPRGEPYYGYT
V gene: TRBV27
clone size: NA
J gene: TRBJ1-2

CDR3 protein: ASSLDGTEAF
V gene: TRBV5-1
clone size: NA
J gene: TRBJ1-1

CDR3 protein: ASSHSTGRQSGELF
V gene: TRBV23-1
clone size: NA
J gene: TRBJ2-2

CDR3 protein: ASSVAGTSGHEQF
V gene: TRBV9
clone size: NA
J gene: TRBJ2-1

CDR3 protein: ASWGQGAYEQY
V gene: TRBV28
clone size: NA
J gene: TRBJ2-7

CDR3 protein: ASRIAGGGYEQY
V gene: TRBV27
clone size: NA
J gene: TRBJ2-7

CDR3 protein: ASSFYNEQF
V gene: TRBV28
clone size: once
J gene: TRBJ2-1

CDR3 protein: ASSQDLSPAGANVLT
V gene: TRBV14
clone size: NA
J gene: TRBJ2-6

CDR3 protein: ASSLTGGPRNQPQH
V gene: TRBV28
clone size: NA
J gene: TRBJ1-5

CDR3 protein: ASTWGHYEQY
V gene: TRBV28
clone size: NA
J gene: TRBJ2-7

CDR3 protein: ASSQDTGNEQF
V gene: TRBV4-3
clone size: once
J gene: TRBJ2-1

CDR3 protein: ASSLEAYIDTQY
V gene: TRBV7-2
clone size: once
J gene: TRBJ2-3

CDR3 protein: ASSATLVGYEQY
V gene: TRBV28
clone size: NA
J gene: TRBJ2-7

CDR3 protein: ASSLRGTYNEQF
V gene: TRBV27
clone size: NA
J gene: TRBJ2-1

CDR3 protein: ASSSILAALTDTQY
V gene: TRBV5-1
clone size: NA
J gene: TRBJ2-3

CDR3 protein: ASSALAGASYEQY
V gene: TRBV14
clone size: NA
J gene: TRBJ2-7

CDR3 protein: ASSPDSYEKLF
V gene: TRBV7-9
clone size: NA
J gene: TRBJ1-4

CDR3 protein: ASSLATVEQY
V gene: TRBV7-9
clone size: NA
J gene: TRBJ2-7

CDR3 protein: ASSEGISGSMYEQY
V gene: TRBV7-3
clone size: NA
J gene: TRBJ2-7